The rows below give T cell receptor beta chains drawn from one sample of a study of blood T cell repertoires in COVID-19. The data were produced by immunoSEQ multiplex PCR, yet TCRdb's version contains in-frame clones alone and is incomplete. This table has over 150,000 clones, around 83% appearing once. The sequenced sample was peripheral blood. The receptor source for this set is a man aged 50 or older with active or convalescent COVID-19. Each CDR3 is given with its conserved first and last residue. Fields, in order: J gene, V gene, D gene, clone size, CDR3 DNA, CDR3 protein. A D gene is named only where the DNA matches it firmly. Clone size is stated in some rows and not others, as once, few, many or a class when expanded.

J gene: TRBJ1-1
V gene: TRBV6-1
D gene: -
clone size: -
CDR3 DNA: TGTGCCAGCAGTGATTTACAGATGGGCACTGAAGCTTTCTTT
CDR3 protein: CASSDLQMGTEAFF

J gene: TRBJ1-2
V gene: TRBV24-1
D gene: TRBD1
clone size: few
CDR3 DNA: TGTGCCACCAGTGAGGCCGGGACAGGTGGCAACTATGGCTACACCTTC
CDR3 protein: CATSEAGTGGNYGYTF

J gene: TRBJ1-4
V gene: TRBV15
D gene: TRBD1
clone size: -
CDR3 DNA: TGTGCCACCAGCAGAGTATATGGGACAGTTAATGAAAAACTGTTTTTT
CDR3 protein: CATSRVYGTVNEKLFF

J gene: TRBJ2-5
V gene: TRBV2
D gene: -
clone size: -
CDR3 DNA: TGTGCCAGACAGACGGGGCGGGGCCAAGAGACCCAGTACTTC
CDR3 protein: CARQTGRGQETQYF

J gene: TRBJ2-7
V gene: TRBV13
D gene: -
clone size: -
CDR3 DNA: TGTGCCAGCAGCTTTGGCGACAACTACGAGCAGTACTTC
CDR3 protein: CASSFGDNYEQYF

J gene: TRBJ1-4
V gene: TRBV5-4
D gene: -
clone size: -
CDR3 DNA: TGTGCCAGCAGCCGTAAGGGGGGGGCAGGGAATGAAAAACTGTTTTTT
CDR3 protein: CASSRKGGAGNEKLFF

J gene: TRBJ1-1
V gene: TRBV11-3
D gene: -
clone size: -
CDR3 DNA: TGTGCCAGCAGCTTATATAGGGGAACTGAAGCTTTCTTT
CDR3 protein: CASSLYRGTEAFF

J gene: TRBJ2-1
V gene: TRBV3-1/TRBV3-2
D gene: TRBD1
clone size: -
CDR3 DNA: TGTGCCAGCAGCCAAGAACATTTTGGGACAGTTTCTTATGAGCAGTTCTTC
CDR3 protein: CASSQEHFGTVSYEQFF

J gene: TRBJ2-4
V gene: TRBV29-1
D gene: -
clone size: -
CDR3 DNA: TGCAGCGTTGAAGTCGGTACGGGAGCTGGAAACATTCAGTACTTC
CDR3 protein: CSVEVGTGAGNIQYF

J gene: TRBJ1-3
V gene: TRBV13
D gene: TRBD1
clone size: -
CDR3 DNA: TGTGCCAGCAGCTCCGTCACAGGGGCTGGAAACACCATATATTTT
CDR3 protein: CASSSVTGAGNTIYF

J gene: TRBJ1-2
V gene: TRBV24-1
D gene: TRBD1
clone size: -
CDR3 DNA: TGTGCCACCAGTGATGGGGACAGGGGCTATGGCTACACCTTC
CDR3 protein: CATSDGDRGYGYTF

J gene: TRBJ2-1
V gene: TRBV14
D gene: -
clone size: many
CDR3 DNA: TGTGCCAGCAGCCCCCAAACATACTCTACAGGAACTGGGGAGCAGTTCTTC
CDR3 protein: CASSPQTYSTGTGEQFF

J gene: TRBJ1-5
V gene: TRBV29-1
D gene: -
clone size: -
CDR3 DNA: TGCAGCGTTACGTCGGGGATCGGAGATCAGCCCCAGCATTTT
CDR3 protein: CSVTSGIGDQPQHF

J gene: TRBJ2-1
V gene: TRBV11-2
D gene: TRBD2
clone size: -
CDR3 DNA: TGTGCCACCAAGACTAGCGGGGGACCGAAGTTCTTC
CDR3 protein: CATKTSGGPKFF

J gene: TRBJ2-3
V gene: TRBV25-1
D gene: TRBD2
clone size: -
CDR3 DNA: TGTGCCAGCAGTGATCCGCGGGAGAAACAGCTTCGTATAGATACGCAGTATTTT
CDR3 protein: CASSDPREKQLRIDTQYF

J gene: TRBJ1-4
V gene: TRBV19
D gene: TRBD1
clone size: -
CDR3 DNA: TGTGCCAGTAGAGACAGGGCCGCAACTAATGAAAAACTGTTTTTT
CDR3 protein: CASRDRAATNEKLFF

J gene: TRBJ2-1
V gene: TRBV19
D gene: -
clone size: -
CDR3 DNA: TGTGCCAGTAGTATTTATCGAAGCGGCGGAGAGCAGTTCTTC
CDR3 protein: CASSIYRSGGEQFF